A single T cell receptor (beta chain) is shown here with its context. Its cognate antigen is unknown. CDR3 size: 16 residues. Between the trimmed V and J ends, which lost 4 bases and 4 bases, there was a span of 20 bases. Germline V lookup: CDR1 LGHNA, CDR2 YSLEER. This sample was included in a study of shared clonotypes between healthy human individuals. Looking at the study overall: Per-donor plates numbered three CD4 naive, three CD4 memory, two CD8 naive and one CD8 memory. Findings of the study overall: The authors sampled blood alone, and tissue repertoires likely differ.

The assay used deep level. Per sorted-subset replicate PCR, input was approximately 180 ng DNA, representing 30,000 to 35,000 T cell genomes. The table came from immunoSEQ multiplex PCR; TCRdb's copy has only in-frame clones and leaves some out. The table shows approximately 2.1 million clones, with about 92% occurring only once. The sequence was obtained from a man younger than 35 in good health. Some clones in this sample may be carry-over from other donors' samples. The sample consisted of naive CD4+ T cells from PBMCs. Regarding subset: CD45RA+ positively selected. The chain links TRBV4-3 to TRBJ2-7; either TRBD1 or TRBD2 may supply D (6 bases each). The chain's CDR3 is CASSLSGGPPPYEQYF. CDR3 bases: TGCGCCAGCAGCCTTTCTGGGGGGCCCCCCCCTTACGAGCAGTACTTC.